This T cell receptor (beta chain) was observed in a study of CD8+ T cells in alopecia areata. This clone turned up a few times. cDNA prepared by RNA extraction and subsequent reverse transcription served as the template for sequencing. Some clones are missing from TCRdb's copy, which holds only in-frame ones; the method was immunoSEQ multiplex PCR. The table has more than 100,000 clones, approximately 58% seen once. This clonotype was sampled from a human donor with alopecia areata. The specimen was CD4+ T cells sorted from blood, collected at week 0.

The DNA of the CDR3 is TGTGCCAGCAGTGAAAGGGAGACCCAGTACTTC. It specifies CASSERETQYF. V and J are TRBV2 and TRBJ2-5, with D unclear. This CDR3 is built from 11 residues. The V end lost 2 bases, the J end lost 5 bases, and 3 bases lay between the germline ends. CDR1 SNHLY and CDR2 FYNNEI come from the germline V gene.